The 15 T cell receptor beta chains presented below share a single source sample, sequenced in a study of PD-1 blockade in mismatch repair-deficient tumors. Data came from immunoSEQ multiplex PCR; TCRdb stores just in-frame clones and leaves some out. Of around 52,000 clones in the sample, over 75% are singletons; the top ten hold 6.5% to 9%. The starting material was peripheral blood, obtained roughly 20 weeks after starting pembrolizumab. The receptors shown here come from an adult with mismatch repair-deficient cancer.

CDR3 in amino acids: CASSSSDGAGETQYF. CDR3 nucleotides: TGCGCCAGCAGCTCTAGTGACGGGGCGGGGGAGACCCAGTACTTC. The V gene is TRBV5-1, the J gene TRBJ2-5; tentative D call: TRBD2 (6 bases). The CDR3 extends over 15 amino acids. Germline CDR1 and CDR2: SGHRS and YFSETQ. Trimming cost V 3 bases and J 5 bases, with 17 bases left between them.

The gene calls are TRBV11-3 and TRBJ1-2; D is ambiguous. The CDR3 loop spans 15 amino acids. Trimming left V 1 base short and J 6 bases short, with 15 bases between. Germline V lookup: CDR1 SGHNT, CDR2 YENEEA. In DNA form, the CDR3 reads TGTGCCAGCAGCTTAGCACGATGGGGAGGAAATGGCTACACCTTC. Translating it yields CASSLARWGGNGYTF.

The V and J genes are TRBV28 and TRBJ2-7; D tentatively fits TRBD1 or TRBD2 (5 bases each). This CDR3 is 13 amino acids long. The germline V and J ends were trimmed by 5 bases and 0 bases, with 8 bases remaining between them. Germline CDR1 MDHEN, CDR2 SYDVKM. In nucleotides, the CDR3 is TGTGCCAGCAGTGGGGACGGCTCCTACGAGCAGTACTTC. Its translation is CASSGDGSYEQYF.

In DNA form, the CDR3 reads TGCGCCAGCAGTGAGTCCGGGAGCAGCGCTGAAGCTTTCTTT. Amino acids: CASSESGSSAEAFF. This rearrangement joins TRBV10-1 to TRBJ1-1; unclear D gene. Germline CDR1 is WNHNN and CDR2 is SYGVQD (reference sequence). Trimming removed 0 bases from V and 6 bases from J, with 11 bases in between. CDR3 length: 14 amino acids.

The rearrangement links TRBV15 to TRBJ2-7, with 8 positions matching TRBD1. In germline, CDR1 is LNHNV, CDR2 YYDKDF (reference sequence). The V segment lost 3 bases and the J segment 1 base; nucleotides outside the gene matches: 2. CDR3 size: 14 residues. The CDR3 nucleotides are TGTGCCACCAGCAGGGGGACAGGATCCTACGAGCAGTACTTC. Translated, it gives CATSRGTGSYEQYF.

In DNA, the CDR3 is TGTGCCAGCAGTGTCAAAGGGGACACTGAAGCTTTCTTT. Translation: CASSVKGDTEAFF. The chain couples TRBV2 to TRBJ1-1, with D perhaps TRBD1 (5 bases). The germline V and J ends were trimmed by 4 bases and 3 bases, with 9 bases remaining between them. From germline, CDR1 is SNHLY and CDR2 FYNNEI. The CDR3 extends over 13 amino acids.

The chain combines TRBV7-2 with TRBJ2-1; D tentatively reads TRBD1 or TRBD2 (5 bases each). The germline V gene has CDR1 SGHTA and CDR2 FQGNSA. The CDR3 extends over 17 amino acids. The germline V and J ends were trimmed by 1 base and 0 bases, with 13 bases remaining between them. CDR3 sequence (DNA): TGTGCCAGCAGCTTAGATGGCAGGGACGGCTCCTACAATGAGCAGTTCTTC. This codes for CASSLDGRDGSYNEQFF.

The rearrangement uses TRBV6-1 and TRBJ1-4, with 9 bases that match TRBD1. The length of the CDR3 is 15 residues. V trimming: 4 bases; J trimming: 4 bases; junction bases outside the gene matches: 4. Looked up from germline, CDR1 is MNHNS and CDR2 is SASEGT. CDR3 in amino acids: CASSGRTGDNEKLFF. The CDR3 DNA reads as TGTGCCAGCAGTGGAAGGACAGGGGATAATGAAAAACTGTTTTTT.

The V call is TRBV18, the J call TRBJ1-2, with D maybe TRBD1 (5 bases). From germline, CDR1 is KGHSH and CDR2 LQKENI. The V end was cut by 3 bases, the J end by 6 bases, with 11 bases between. This CDR3 spans 13 amino acids. CDR3 coding DNA: TGTGCCAGCTCACCTGAAGGGGATCATGGCTACACCTTC. Protein sequence: CASSPEGDHGYTF.

The V call is TRBV5-6, the J call TRBJ1-2, with TRBD1 matching over 8 bases. The V gene's germline CDR1 is SGHDT and CDR2 YYEEEE. The CDR3 length is 15 residues. V shed 2 bases and J 2 bases; nucleotides not matched to a gene: 5. CDR3 protein: CASSFTGTGNYGYTF. CDR3 DNA: TGTGCCAGCAGCTTCACCGGGACAGGCAACTATGGCTACACCTTC. Full variable domain (missing parts from reference TRBV5-6 and TRBJ1-2): DAGVTQSPTHLIKTRGQQVTLRCSPKSGHDTVSWYQQALGQGPQFIFQYYEEEERQRGNFPDRFSGHQFPNYSSELNVNALLLGDSALYLCASSFTGTGNYGYTFGSGTRLTVV.

In regard to this clone: Different DNA sequences within this sample yield the same CDR3. J is TRBJ2-2 and V is TRBV20-1; D unresolved. This CDR3 has 11 residues. Germline-derived CDR1 and CDR2 are DFQATT and SNEGSKA (reference sequence). The V and J ends lost 3 bases and 7 bases respectively, with 6 bases between them. The CDR3 sequence: CSARAYGELFF. In nucleotides, the CDR3 is TGCAGTGCTAGGGCTTACGGGGAGCTGTTTTTT.

V usage is TRBV6-1 and J usage is TRBJ2-7; 8 bases are shared with TRBD2. V dropped 4 bases and J dropped 2; count of bases not matched to a gene: 13. This CDR3 region has 17 residues. Germline V lookup: CDR1 MNHNS, CDR2 SASEGT. This CDR3 is CASSVSQGGRIPYEQYF. The CDR3 DNA reads TGTGCCAGCAGTGTCTCCCAGGGCGGGAGGATCCCCTACGAGCAGTACTTC.

The chain joins TRBV9 to TRBJ2-4, with D maybe TRBD2 (6 bases). Trimming removed 2 bases from V and 7 bases from J, with 16 bases in between. The CDR3 is 15 residues long. Germline CDR1 and CDR2: SGDLS and YYNGEE. The CDR3 region is CASSVGTFGGNIQYF. Here the CDR3 DNA reads TGTGCCAGCAGCGTCGGGACTTTTGGCGGGAACATTCAGTACTTC.

Only one count was recorded for this clone. The chain combines TRBV28 with TRBJ2-3, with 10 bases matching TRBD1. V gave up 5 bases and J gave up 4 bases; unmatched junction bases: 3. The germline V gene has CDR1 MDHEN and CDR2 SYDVKM. The CDR3 runs 14 residues. CDR3 nucleotides: TGTGCCAGCAGTAGACAGGGGGCCCCAGATACGCAGTATTTT. Translation: CASSRQGAPDTQYF. The whole variable domain, filled in from reference TRBV28 and TRBJ2-3, reads DVKVTQSSRYLVKRTGEKVFLECVQDMDHENMFWYRQDPGLGLRLIYFSYDVKMKEKGDIPEGYSVSREKKERFSLILESASTNQTSMYLCASSRQGAPDTQYFGPGTRLTVL.

The gene calls are TRBV6-6 and TRBJ2-1, with TRBD2 as a possible D gene (5 bases). The CDR3 has 15 residues. Deletions cut 2 bases from V and 4 bases from J, with 12 bases between. Germline CDR1 MNHNY, CDR2 SVGAGI (reference sequence). The DNA for the CDR3 is TGTGCCAGCAGTTACGGAGGACCGGGGTACAATGAGCAGTTCTTC. Its translation is CASSYGGPGYNEQFF.